A single T cell receptor (beta chain) is shown here with its context. The sample originates from a study of blood T cell repertoires in COVID-19. Across the whole study: Italy, Spain and the United States were the sources of the convalescent and acute COVID-19 samples. The cDNA or gDNA used as material had been derived from T cells, B-cell-depleted T cells, or PBMCs.

Original methodology: Nucleated cell counts were estimated from reference gene primer amplification. Only in-frame clones appear in the TCRdb table, and some are missing; sequencing was by immunoSEQ multiplex PCR. D and trimming were read from the DNA, whereas the V and J calls and clone size are those reported in that table. The sample has 80,000 to 100,000 clones, approximately 91% seen once. The V gene lost 2 bases and the J gene lost 1 base, with 12 bases spanning the gap. Germline V gives CDR1 KGHSH, CDR2 LQKENI. The CDR3 has 17 amino acids. The chain recombines TRBV18 with TRBJ1-6; D is undetermined. This sequence was found in a human donor with active COVID-19. The donor label of this sample is uncertain. Source material: peripheral blood. The CDR3 is CASSPSSPRSYNSPLHF. Written as DNA, the CDR3 is TGTGCCAGCTCACCAAGCTCCCCGCGGTCCTATAATTCACCCCTCCACTTT.